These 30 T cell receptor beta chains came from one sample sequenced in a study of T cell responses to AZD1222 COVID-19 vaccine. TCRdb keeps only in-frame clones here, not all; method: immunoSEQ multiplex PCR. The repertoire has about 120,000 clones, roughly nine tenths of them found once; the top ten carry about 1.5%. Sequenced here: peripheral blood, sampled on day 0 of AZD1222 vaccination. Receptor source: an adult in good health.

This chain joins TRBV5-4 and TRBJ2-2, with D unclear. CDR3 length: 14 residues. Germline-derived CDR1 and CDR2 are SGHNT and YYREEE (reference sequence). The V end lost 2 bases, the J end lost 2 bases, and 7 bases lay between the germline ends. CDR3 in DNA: TGTGCCAGCAGCTTTGCACGTAACACCGGGGAGCTGTTTTTT. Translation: CASSFARNTGELFF.

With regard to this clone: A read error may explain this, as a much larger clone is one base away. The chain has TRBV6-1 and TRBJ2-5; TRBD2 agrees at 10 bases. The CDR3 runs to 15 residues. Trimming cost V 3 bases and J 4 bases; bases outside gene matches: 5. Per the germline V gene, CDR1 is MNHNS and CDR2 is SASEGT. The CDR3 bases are TGTGCCAGCAGTGACGCGAGCGGGGGGGTAGAGACCCAGTACTTC. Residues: CASSDASGGVETQYF.

In DNA form, the CDR3 reads TGTGCCAGCTCTCGGACAGGCGCCCCTGAAGCTTTCTTT. Translation gives CASSRTGAPEAFF. This chain connects TRBV5-4 to TRBJ1-1, with 7 bases that match TRBD1. There are 13 residues in the CDR3. Trimming removed 7 bases from V and 6 bases from J; junction bases left unmatched: 9. The germline CDR1 and CDR2 sequences are SGHNT and YYREEE (reference sequence).

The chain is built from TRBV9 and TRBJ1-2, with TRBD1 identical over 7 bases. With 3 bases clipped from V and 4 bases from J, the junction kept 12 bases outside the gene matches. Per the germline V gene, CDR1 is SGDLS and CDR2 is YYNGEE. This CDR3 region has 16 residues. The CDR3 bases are TGTGCCAGCAGCGAGGGGACAGATCCCCTTATCTATGGCTACACCTTC. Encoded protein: CASSEGTDPLIYGYTF.

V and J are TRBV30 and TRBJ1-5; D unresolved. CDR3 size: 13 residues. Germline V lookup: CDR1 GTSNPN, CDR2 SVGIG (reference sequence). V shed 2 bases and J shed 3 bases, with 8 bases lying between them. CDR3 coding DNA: TGTGCCTGGAGTAAAGTCGACAATCAGCCCCAGCATTTT. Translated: CAWSKVDNQPQHF.

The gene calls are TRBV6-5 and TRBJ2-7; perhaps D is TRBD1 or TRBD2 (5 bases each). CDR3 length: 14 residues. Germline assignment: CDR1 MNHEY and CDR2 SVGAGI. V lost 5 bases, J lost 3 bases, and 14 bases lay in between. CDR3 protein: CASSPGTGFYEQYF. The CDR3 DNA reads TGTGCCAGCAGTCCCGGGACGGGATTCTACGAGCAGTACTTC.

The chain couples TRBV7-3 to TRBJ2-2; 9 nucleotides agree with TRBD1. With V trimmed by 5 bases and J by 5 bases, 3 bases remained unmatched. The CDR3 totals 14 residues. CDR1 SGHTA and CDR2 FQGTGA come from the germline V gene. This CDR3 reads CASSTDRGTGELFF. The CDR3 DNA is TGTGCCAGCAGCACAGACAGGGGGACCGGGGAGCTGTTTTTT.

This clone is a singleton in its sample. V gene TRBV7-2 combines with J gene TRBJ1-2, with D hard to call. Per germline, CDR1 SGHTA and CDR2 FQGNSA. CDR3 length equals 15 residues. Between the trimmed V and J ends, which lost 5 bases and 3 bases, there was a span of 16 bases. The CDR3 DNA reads TGTGCCAGCAGCGAACATGGAGCAGACGACTATGGCTACACCTTC. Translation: CASSEHGADDYGYTF.

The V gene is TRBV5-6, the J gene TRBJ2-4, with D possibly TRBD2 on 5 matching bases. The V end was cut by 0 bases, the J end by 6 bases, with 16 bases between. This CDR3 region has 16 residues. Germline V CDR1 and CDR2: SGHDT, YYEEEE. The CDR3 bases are TGTGCCAGCAGCTTGGCGGTCGGGGTGCTCTCAAACATTCAGTACTTC. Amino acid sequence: CASSLAVGVLSNIQYF.

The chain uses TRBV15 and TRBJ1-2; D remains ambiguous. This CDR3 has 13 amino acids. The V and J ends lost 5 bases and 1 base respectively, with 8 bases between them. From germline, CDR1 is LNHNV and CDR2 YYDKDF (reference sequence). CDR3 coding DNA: TGTGCCACCAGCGGCGGACTTAACTATGGCTACACCTTC. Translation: CATSGGLNYGYTF.

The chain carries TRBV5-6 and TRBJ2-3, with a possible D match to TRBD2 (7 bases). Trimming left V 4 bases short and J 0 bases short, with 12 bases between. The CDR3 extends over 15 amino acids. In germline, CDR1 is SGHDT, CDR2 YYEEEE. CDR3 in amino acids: CASSMGGASTDTQYF. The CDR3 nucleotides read TGTGCCAGCAGCATGGGGGGGGCCAGCACAGATACGCAGTATTTT.

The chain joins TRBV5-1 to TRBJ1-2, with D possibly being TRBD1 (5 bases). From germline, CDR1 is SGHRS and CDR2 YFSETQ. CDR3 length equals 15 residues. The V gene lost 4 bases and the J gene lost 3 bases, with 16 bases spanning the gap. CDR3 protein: CASSLGQAGDYGYTF. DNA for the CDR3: TGCGCCAGCAGCCTGGGGCAGGCGGGGGACTATGGCTACACCTTC.

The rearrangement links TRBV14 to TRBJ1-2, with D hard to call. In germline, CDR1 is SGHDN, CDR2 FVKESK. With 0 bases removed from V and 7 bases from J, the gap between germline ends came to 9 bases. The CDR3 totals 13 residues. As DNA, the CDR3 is TGTGCCAGCAGCCAAGAAAGGACGGGTGGCTACACCTTC. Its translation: CASSQERTGGYTF.

Here the CDR3 reads CASSPVGGARNEQFF. Here the CDR3 DNA reads TGTGCCAGCAGCCCGGTGGGGGGGGCGCGTAATGAGCAGTTCTTC. V usage is TRBV6-5 and J usage is TRBJ2-1; D is possibly TRBD2 (7 bases). The CDR3 covers 15 residues. V was clipped by 6 bases and J by 7 bases, with 19 bases between them. The germline V gene has CDR1 MNHEY and CDR2 SVGAGI.

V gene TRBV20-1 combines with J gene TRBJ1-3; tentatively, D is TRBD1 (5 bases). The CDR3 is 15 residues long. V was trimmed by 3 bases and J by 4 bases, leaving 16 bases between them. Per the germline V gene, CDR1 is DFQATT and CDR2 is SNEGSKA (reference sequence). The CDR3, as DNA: TGCAGTGCTAGTACAGGTTCGAGTGTCGGAAACACCATATATTTT. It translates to CSASTGSSVGNTIYF.

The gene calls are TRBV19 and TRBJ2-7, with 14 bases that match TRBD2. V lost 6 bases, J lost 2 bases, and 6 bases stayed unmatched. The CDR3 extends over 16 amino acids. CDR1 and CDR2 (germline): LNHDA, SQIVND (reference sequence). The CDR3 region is CASRKGLAGEPYEQYF. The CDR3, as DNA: TGTGCCAGTAGGAAGGGACTAGCGGGGGAACCCTACGAGCAGTACTTC.

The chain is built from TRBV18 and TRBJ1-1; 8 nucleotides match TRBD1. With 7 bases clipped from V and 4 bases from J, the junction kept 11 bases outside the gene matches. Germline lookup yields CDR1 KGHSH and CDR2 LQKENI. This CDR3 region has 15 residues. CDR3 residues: CASLTSDREGTEAFF. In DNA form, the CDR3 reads TGTGCCAGCTTGACCTCGGACAGGGAGGGCACTGAAGCTTTCTTT. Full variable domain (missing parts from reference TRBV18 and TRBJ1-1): NAGVMQNPRHLVRRRGQEARLRCSPMKGHSHVYWYRQLPEEGLKFMVYLQKENIIDESGMPKERFSAEFPKEGPSILRIQQVVRGDSAAYFCASLTSDREGTEAFFGQGTRLTVV.

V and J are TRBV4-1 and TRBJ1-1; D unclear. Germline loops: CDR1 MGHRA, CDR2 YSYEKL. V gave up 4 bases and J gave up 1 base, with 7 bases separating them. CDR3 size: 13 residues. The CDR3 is CASSRAKNTEAFF. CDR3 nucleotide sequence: TGCGCCAGCAGCCGGGCCAAGAACACTGAAGCTTTCTTT.

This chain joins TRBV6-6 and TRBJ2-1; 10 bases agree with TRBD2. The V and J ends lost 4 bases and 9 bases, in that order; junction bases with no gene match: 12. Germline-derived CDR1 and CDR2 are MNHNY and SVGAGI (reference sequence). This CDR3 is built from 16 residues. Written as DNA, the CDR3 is TGTGCCAGCAGTTTCCAAGCGGGAGGGTCTAGCGGTGAGCAGTTCTTC. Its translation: CASSFQAGGSSGEQFF.

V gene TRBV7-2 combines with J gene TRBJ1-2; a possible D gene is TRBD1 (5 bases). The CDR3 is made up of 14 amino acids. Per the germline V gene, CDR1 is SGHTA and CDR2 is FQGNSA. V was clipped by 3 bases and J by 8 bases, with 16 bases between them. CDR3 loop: CASSFKEEGYGYTF. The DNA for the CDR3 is TGTGCCAGCAGCTTTAAGGAGGAGGGGTACGGCTACACCTTC.

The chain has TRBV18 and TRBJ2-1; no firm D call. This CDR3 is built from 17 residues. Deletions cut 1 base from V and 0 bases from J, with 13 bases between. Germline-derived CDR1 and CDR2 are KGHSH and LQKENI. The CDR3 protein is CASSPRLQLSSYNEQFF. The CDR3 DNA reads TGTGCCAGCTCACCACGGTTACAGCTTAGCTCCTACAATGAGCAGTTCTTC.

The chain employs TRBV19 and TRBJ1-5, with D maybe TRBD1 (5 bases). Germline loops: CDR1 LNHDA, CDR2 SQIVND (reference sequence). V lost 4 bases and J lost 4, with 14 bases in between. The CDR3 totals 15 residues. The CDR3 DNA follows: TGTGCCAGTAGTAGAAGCGGGGCAGCAAATCAGCCCCAGCATTTT. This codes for CASSRSGAANQPQHF.

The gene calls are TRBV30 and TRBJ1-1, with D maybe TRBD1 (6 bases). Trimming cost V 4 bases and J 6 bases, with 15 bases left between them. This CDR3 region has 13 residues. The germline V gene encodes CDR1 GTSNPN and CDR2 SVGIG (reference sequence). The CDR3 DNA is TGTGCCTGGAAACAGGGTTTTCTCGCTGAAGCTTTCTTT. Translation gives CAWKQGFLAEAFF.

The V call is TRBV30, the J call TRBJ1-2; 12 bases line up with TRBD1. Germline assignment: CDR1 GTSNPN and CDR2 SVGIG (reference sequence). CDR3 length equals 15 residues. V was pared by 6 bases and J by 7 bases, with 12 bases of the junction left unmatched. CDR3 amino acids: CACRDRGRLRGGYTF. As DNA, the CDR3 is TGTGCCTGCCGGGACAGGGGGCGATTACGGGGTGGCTACACCTTC.

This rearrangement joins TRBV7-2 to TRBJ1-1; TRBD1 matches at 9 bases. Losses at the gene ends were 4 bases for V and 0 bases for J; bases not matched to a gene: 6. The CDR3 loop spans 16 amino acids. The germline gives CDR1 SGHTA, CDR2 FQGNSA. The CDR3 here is CASSSGQGDMNTEAFF. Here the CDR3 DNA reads TGTGCCAGCAGCTCGGGACAGGGAGATATGAACACTGAAGCTTTCTTT.

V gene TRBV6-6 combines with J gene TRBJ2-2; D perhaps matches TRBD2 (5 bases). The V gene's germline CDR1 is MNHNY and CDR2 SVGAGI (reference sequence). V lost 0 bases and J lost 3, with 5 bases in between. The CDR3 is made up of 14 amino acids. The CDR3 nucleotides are TGTGCCAGCAGTTACTCGAGGGACACCGGGGAGCTGTTTTTT. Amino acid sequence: CASSYSRDTGELFF.

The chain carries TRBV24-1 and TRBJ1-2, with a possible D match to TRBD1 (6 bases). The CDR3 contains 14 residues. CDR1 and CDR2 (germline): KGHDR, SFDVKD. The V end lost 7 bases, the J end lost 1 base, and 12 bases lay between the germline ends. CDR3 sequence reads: CATRGPGHNYGYTF. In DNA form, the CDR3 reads TGTGCCACCAGAGGACCGGGACATAACTATGGCTACACCTTC.

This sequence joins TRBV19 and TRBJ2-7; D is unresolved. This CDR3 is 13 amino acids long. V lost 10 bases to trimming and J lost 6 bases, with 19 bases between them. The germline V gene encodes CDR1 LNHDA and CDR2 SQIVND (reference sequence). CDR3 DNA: TGTGCCACGCAGGTCCCCCCCTGGGGCGAGCAGTACTTC. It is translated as CATQVPPWGEQYF.

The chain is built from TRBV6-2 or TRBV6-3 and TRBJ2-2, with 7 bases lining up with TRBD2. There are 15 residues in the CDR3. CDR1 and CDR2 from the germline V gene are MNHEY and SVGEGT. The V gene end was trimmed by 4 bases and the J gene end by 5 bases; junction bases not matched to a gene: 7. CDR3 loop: CASSSTGGGTGELFF. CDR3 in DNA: TGTGCCAGCAGTTCCACGGGAGGTGGTACCGGGGAGCTGTTTTTT.

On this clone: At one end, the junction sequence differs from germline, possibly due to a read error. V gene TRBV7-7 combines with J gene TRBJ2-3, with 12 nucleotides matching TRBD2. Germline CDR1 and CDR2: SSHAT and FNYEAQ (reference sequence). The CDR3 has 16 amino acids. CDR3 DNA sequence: TGTGCTAGCAGCGCTGGGACTAGCGGGAGCACAGATACGCAGTATTTT. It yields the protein CASSAGTSGSTDTQYF.